This T cell receptor (beta chain) was captured in a study of T cell responses to AZD1222 COVID-19 vaccine. Trimming pared 0 bases from V and 4 bases from J, leaving 10 bases between. This CDR3 has 15 residues. The germline V gene has CDR1 LNHDA and CDR2 SQIVND (reference sequence). Clones were read by immunoSEQ multiplex PCR, and TCRdb kept only the in-frame ones, dropping some. There are over 130,000 clones in the sample; roughly 92% occur only once, and roughly 5% lies in the top ten. This chain uses TRBV19 with TRBJ2-1; no clear D. The receptor was isolated from an adult in good health. Specimen: peripheral blood, collected on day 0 of AZD1222 vaccination. The CDR3 nucleotides are TGTGCCAGTAGTATAGATCCAGGTTATTACAATGAGCAGTTCTTC. Its translation is CASSIDPGYYNEQFF. The complete variable domain, with remaining parts taken from reference TRBV19 and TRBJ2-1, reads DGGITQSPKYLFRKEGQNVTLSCEQNLNHDAMYWYRQDPGQGLRLIYYSQIVNDFQKGDIAEGYSVSREKKESFPLTVTSAQKNPTAFYLCASSIDPGYYNEQFFGPGTRLTVL.